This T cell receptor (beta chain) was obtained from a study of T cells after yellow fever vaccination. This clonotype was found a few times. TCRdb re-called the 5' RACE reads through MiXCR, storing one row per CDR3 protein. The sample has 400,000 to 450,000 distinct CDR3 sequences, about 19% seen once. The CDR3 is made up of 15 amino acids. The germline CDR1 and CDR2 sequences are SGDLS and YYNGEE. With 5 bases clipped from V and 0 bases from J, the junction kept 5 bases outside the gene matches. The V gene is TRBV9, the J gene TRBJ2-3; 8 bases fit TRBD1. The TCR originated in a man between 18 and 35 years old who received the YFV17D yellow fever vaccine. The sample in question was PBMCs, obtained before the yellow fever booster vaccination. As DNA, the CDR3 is TGTGCCAGCAGAAAGACAGGGGCCAGCACAGATACGCAGTATTTT. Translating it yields CASRKTGASTDTQYF.